This record covers a single TCR beta chain. In the original workflow: Researchers report that nucleated cell counts were estimated from reference gene primer amplification. Sequencing was performed with immunoSEQ multiplex PCR; in TCRdb, only in-frame clones are kept and a portion is missing. V, J and clone size were drawn from that table, and D and trimming were deduced from the DNA. The sample yields 100,000 to 130,000 clones, about 83% seen once. This sample is drawn from a study of blood T cell repertoires in COVID-19. Study at large: The samples span acute and convalescent COVID-19 from the United States, Italy and Spain. PBMCs, B-cell-depleted T cells, or T cells provided the cDNA or gDNA that made up the material.

Germline CDR1 reads LGHNA; CDR2 reads YSLEER. V shed 0 bases, J shed 0 bases, and the junction held 4 bases outside the gene matches. CDR3 length: 16 residues. This rearrangement joins TRBV4-3 to TRBJ1-2; 7 bases line up with TRBD1. The sequence was obtained from a woman in her 70s with acute or convalescent COVID-19. The sample comprised peripheral blood. The CDR3 DNA reads as TGCGCCAGCAGCCAAGATCCAGACAGGGCTAACTATGGCTACACCTTC. Its protein is CASSQDPDRANYGYTF.